One sample yielded the 7 T cell receptor beta chains listed below, sequenced in a study of cytomegalovirus exposure and HLA in healthy donors. PCR employed 60 Vbeta and 13 Jbeta primers. Data came from immunoSEQ multiplex PCR; TCRdb stores just in-frame clones and leaves some out. Seen here are under 150,000 clones, around 72% observed once, and the top ten hold approximately 2.1%. The sample comprised PBMCs. Receptor source: a man aged 35 to 55 in good health and CMV-seronegative.

The rearrangement uses TRBV2 and TRBJ2-1, with 7 bases matching TRBD2. The CDR3 extends over 15 amino acids. Trimming took 1 base from V and 4 from J; bases not matched to a gene: 4. Germline values: CDR1 SNHLY, CDR2 FYNNEI. The CDR3, as DNA: TGTGCCAGCAGTGAAGGGCGGGAGTTATACAATGAGCAGTTCTTC. Translated, it gives CASSEGRELYNEQFF.

As concerns this clone: One junction end does not reproduce the germline sequence, and a read error may be involved. Other nucleotide sequences in the sample specify the same CDR3. The chain has TRBV27 and TRBJ2-2; TRBD2 matches at 10 bases. CDR3 length: 16 residues. The germline V gene encodes CDR1 MNHEY and CDR2 SMNVEV (reference sequence). CDR3 nucleotide sequence: TGCGCCAGCAGTGCCTCCAGCGGGAGGGACACCGGGGAGCTGTTTTTT. It encodes CASSASSGRDTGELFF.

This sequence joins TRBV5-6 and TRBJ2-7; 7 positions agree with TRBD2. Per the germline V gene, CDR1 is SGHDT and CDR2 is YYEEEE. V lost 6 bases to trimming and J lost 4 bases; unmatched junction nucleotides: 10. The CDR3 is 14 residues long. The CDR3 region has the DNA TGTGCCAGCACCCTGGGGAGGGTTGGGTACGAGCAGTACTTC. Protein: CASTLGRVGYEQYF.

This chain uses TRBV7-9 with TRBJ2-2, with 7 bases aligning to TRBD2. The CDR3 length is 16 residues. With 1 base clipped from V and 2 bases from J, the junction kept 4 bases outside the gene matches. The germline CDR1 and CDR2 sequences are SEHNR and FQNEAQ (reference sequence). Here the CDR3 DNA reads TGTGCCAGCAGCTTAGGTACTAGCGTAAACACCGGGGAGCTGTTTTTT. Translated: CASSLGTSVNTGELFF.

On this clone: A read error may produce the germline difference seen at one junction end. The gene calls are TRBV5-1 and TRBJ1-2; a weak D match, TRBD1 (6 bases). The V gene's germline CDR1 is SGHRS and CDR2 YFSETQ. This CDR3 is built from 14 residues. This chain's CDR3 is CASSPQGFDYGYPF. CDR3 coding DNA: TGCGCCAGCAGCCCCCAGGGGTTCGACTATGGCTACCCCTTC.

CDR3 DNA sequence: TGTGCCAGCAGCCTTACGGGTTCGATAAAATACGAGCAGTACTTC. Translation: CASSLTGSIKYEQYF. The V gene is TRBV5-6, the J gene TRBJ2-7; unclear D gene. Germline loops: CDR1 SGHDT, CDR2 YYEEEE. V gave up 4 bases and J gave up 4 bases, with 18 bases separating them. This CDR3 is built from 15 residues.

This sequence joins TRBV28 and TRBJ2-5; 9 positions agree with TRBD2. Per the germline V gene, CDR1 is MDHEN and CDR2 is SYDVKM. V gave up 6 bases and J gave up 5 bases; unmatched junction bases: 13. The CDR3 spans 16 residues. The DNA for the CDR3 is TGTGCCAGCAGCCCCGCCCTAGCGGGATTAAGGGAGACCCAGTACTTC. Translated, it gives CASSPALAGLRETQYF.